These 6 T cell receptor beta chains came from one sample sequenced in a study of CD8 T cells in Susac syndrome. RNA in amounts of roughly 0.5 to 1 ug was reverse transcribed with random hexamers. TCRdb reanalysed the immunoSEQ multiplex PCR reads using MiXCR and keeps one entry per CDR3 protein. The table shows 180,000 or so distinct CDR3 sequences, with 85% to 95% occurring only once. The sequencing sample was made of CD4+ T cells from PBMCs. These receptors came from a human donor in good health.

The rearrangement links TRBV30 to TRBJ1-2; 9 bases fit TRBD1. V lost 3 bases, J lost 4 bases, and 3 bases stayed unmatched. Germline CDR1 and CDR2: GTSNPN and SVGIG (reference sequence). The CDR3 is 13 amino acids. Written as DNA, the CDR3 is TGTGCCTGGAGGCGGGGACAGGGCTATGGCTACACCTTC. It specifies CAWRRGQGYGYTF.

This chain connects TRBV20-1 to TRBJ2-5; D remains ambiguous. The CDR3 runs to 13 residues. The germline V gene has CDR1 DFQATT and CDR2 SNEGSKA (reference sequence). Trimming removed 3 bases from V and 2 bases from J, with 10 bases in between. The CDR3: CSASFTAQETQYF. CDR3 coding DNA: TGCAGTGCTAGTTTCACAGCTCAAGAGACCCAGTACTTC.

This chain uses TRBV4-1 with TRBJ2-7; TRBD1 matches 8 bases. V was clipped by 4 bases and J by 6 bases; unmatched bases: 14. Germline values: CDR1 MGHRA, CDR2 YSYEKL. The CDR3 consists of 16 residues. The CDR3 DNA follows: TGCGCCAGCAGCCGGCCCGGCCGGACAGGGCAATTCGAGCAGTACTTC. This codes for CASSRPGRTGQFEQYF.

The chain links TRBV7-8 to TRBJ2-6; unclear D gene. CDR3 size: 15 residues. Germline-derived CDR1 and CDR2 are SGHVS and FQNEAQ. V was pared by 3 bases and J by 1 base, with 7 bases between. The CDR3 sequence is CASSFDGSGANVLTF. DNA for the CDR3: TGTGCCAGCAGCTTTGATGGGTCTGGGGCCAACGTCCTGACTTTC.

The gene calls are TRBV5-1 and TRBJ1-2; 9 bases are shared with TRBD1. The CDR3 is made up of 11 amino acids. Germline trimming cut 4 bases from V and 10 bases from J; bases unmatched to any gene: 2. Germline loops: CDR1 SGHRS, CDR2 YFSETQ. CDR3 sequence reads: CASSDRGIYTF. The DNA for the CDR3 is TGCGCCAGCAGCGACAGGGGGATCTACACCTTC.

The gene calls are TRBV30 and TRBJ2-7; no definite D call. V lost 2 bases, J lost 3 bases, and 8 bases lay in between. CDR3 length equals 12 residues. Per germline, CDR1 GTSNPN and CDR2 SVGIG (reference sequence). This chain's CDR3 is CAWSRLNYEQYF. The CDR3 region has the DNA TGTGCCTGGAGTAGGCTAAACTACGAGCAGTACTTC.